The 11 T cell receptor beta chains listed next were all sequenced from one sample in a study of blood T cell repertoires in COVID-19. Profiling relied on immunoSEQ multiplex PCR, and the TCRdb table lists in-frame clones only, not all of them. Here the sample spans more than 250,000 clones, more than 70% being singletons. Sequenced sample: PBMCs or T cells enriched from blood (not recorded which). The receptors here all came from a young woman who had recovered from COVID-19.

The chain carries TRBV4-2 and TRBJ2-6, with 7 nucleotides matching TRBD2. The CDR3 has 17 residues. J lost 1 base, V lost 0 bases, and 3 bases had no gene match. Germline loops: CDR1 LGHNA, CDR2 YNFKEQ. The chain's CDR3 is CASSQEGGFSGANVLTF. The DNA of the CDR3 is TGTGCCAGCAGCCAAGAGGGGGGGTTTTCTGGGGCCAACGTCCTGACTTTC.

This CDR3 reads CASSPEAGFNQPQHF. The CDR3 DNA sequence: TGTGCCAGCAGCCCGGAGGCCGGATTCAATCAGCCCCAGCATTTT. The V call is TRBV5-4, the J call TRBJ1-5; D is uncertain. Between the trimmed V and J ends, which lost 4 bases and 3 bases, there was a span of 14 bases. The V gene's germline CDR1 is SGHNT and CDR2 YYREEE (reference sequence). This CDR3 is built from 15 residues.

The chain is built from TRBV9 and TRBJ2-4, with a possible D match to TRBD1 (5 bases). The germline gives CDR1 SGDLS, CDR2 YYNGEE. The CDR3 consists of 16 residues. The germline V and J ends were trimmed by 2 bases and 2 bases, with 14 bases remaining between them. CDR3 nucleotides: TGTGCCAGCAGCGTTGGGGCAGCTCAAACCAAAAACATTCAGTACTTC. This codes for CASSVGAAQTKNIQYF.

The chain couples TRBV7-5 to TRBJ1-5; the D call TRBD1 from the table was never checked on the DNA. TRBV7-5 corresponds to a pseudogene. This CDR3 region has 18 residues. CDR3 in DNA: TGTGCCAGAAGGATGGCCCGCCGCAACAGTAGTAGCAATCAGCCCCAGCATTTT. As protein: CARRMARRNSSSNQPQHF.

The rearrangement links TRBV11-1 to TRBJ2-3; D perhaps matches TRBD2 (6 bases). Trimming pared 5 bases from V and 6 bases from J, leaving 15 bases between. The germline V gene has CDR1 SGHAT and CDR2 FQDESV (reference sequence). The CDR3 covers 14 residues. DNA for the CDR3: TGTGCCAGCAGCCTTTGGGGAGGTAGGGATACGCAGTATTTT. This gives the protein CASSLWGGRDTQYF. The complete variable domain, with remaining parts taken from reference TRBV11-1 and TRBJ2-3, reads EAEVAQSPRYKITEKSQAVAFWCDPISGHATLYWYRQILGQGPELLVQFQDESVVDDSQLPKDRFSAERLKGVDSTLKIQPAELGDSAMYLCASSLWGGRDTQYFGPGTRLTVL.

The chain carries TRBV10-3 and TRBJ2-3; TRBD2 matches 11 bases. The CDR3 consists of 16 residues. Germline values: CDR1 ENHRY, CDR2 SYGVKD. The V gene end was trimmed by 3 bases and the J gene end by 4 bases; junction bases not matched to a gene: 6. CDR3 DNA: TGTGCCATCAGTGAAGGTAGCGGGGGGGCCTCAGATACGCAGTATTTT. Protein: CAISEGSGGASDTQYF.

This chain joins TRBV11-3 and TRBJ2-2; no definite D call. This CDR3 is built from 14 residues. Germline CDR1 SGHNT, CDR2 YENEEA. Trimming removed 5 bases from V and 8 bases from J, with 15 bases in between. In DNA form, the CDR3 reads TGTGCCAGCAGCCTTGTTGTGGCCTCGGGGGAGCTGTTTTTT. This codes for CASSLVVASGELFF.

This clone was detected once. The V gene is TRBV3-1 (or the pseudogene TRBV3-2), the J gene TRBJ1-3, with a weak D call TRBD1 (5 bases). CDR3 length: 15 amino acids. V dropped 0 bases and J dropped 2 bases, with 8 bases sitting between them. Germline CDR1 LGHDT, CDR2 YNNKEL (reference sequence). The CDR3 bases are TGTGCCAGCAGCCAAGATCCAGGGCCTGGAAACACCATATATTTT. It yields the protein CASSQDPGPGNTIYF.

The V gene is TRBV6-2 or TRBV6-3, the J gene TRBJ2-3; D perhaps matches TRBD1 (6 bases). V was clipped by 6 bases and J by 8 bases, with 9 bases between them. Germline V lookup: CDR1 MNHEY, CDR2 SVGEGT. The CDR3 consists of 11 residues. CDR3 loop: CASSSGVTQYF. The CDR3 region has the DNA TGTGCCAGCAGCTCAGGGGTTACGCAGTATTTT.

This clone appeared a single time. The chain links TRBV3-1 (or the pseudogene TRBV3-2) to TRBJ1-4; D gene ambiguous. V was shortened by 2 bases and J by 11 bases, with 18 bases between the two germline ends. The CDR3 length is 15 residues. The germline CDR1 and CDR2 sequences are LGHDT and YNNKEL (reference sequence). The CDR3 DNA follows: TGTGCCAGCAGCCAATTAGGAGGGAAATTGGGGAAACTGTTTTTT. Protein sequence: CASSQLGGKLGKLFF.

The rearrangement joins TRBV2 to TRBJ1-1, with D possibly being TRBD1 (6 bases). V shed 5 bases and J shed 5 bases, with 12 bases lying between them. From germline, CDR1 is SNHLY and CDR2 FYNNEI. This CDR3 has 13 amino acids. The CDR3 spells CASSKTGSTEAFF. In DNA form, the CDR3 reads TGTGCCAGCAGTAAAACAGGGTCGACTGAAGCTTTCTTT. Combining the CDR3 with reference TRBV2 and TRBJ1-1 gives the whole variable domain EPEVTQTPSHQVTQMGQEVILRCVPISNHLYFYWYRQILGQKVEFLVSFYNNEISEKSEIFDDQFSVERPDGSNFTLKIRSTKLEDSAMYFCASSKTGSTEAFFGQGTRLTVV.